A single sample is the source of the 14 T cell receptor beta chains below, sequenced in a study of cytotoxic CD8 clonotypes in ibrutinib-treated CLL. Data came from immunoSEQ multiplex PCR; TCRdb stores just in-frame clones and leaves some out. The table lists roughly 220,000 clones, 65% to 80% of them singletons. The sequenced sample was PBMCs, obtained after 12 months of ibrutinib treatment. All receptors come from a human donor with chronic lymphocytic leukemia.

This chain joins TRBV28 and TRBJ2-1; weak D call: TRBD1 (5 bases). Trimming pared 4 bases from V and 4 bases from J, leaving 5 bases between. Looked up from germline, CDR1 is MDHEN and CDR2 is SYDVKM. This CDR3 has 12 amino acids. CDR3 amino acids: CASSYRYNEQFF. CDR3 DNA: TGTGCCAGCAGTTACAGGTACAATGAGCAGTTCTTC.

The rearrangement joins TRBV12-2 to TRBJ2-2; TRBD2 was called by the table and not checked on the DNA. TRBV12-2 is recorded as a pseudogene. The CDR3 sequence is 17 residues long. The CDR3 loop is CASRLDPPGGGSGELFF. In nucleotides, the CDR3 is TGTGCAAGTCGCTTAGACCCCCCGGGGGGAGGCTCCGGGGAGCTGTTTTTT.

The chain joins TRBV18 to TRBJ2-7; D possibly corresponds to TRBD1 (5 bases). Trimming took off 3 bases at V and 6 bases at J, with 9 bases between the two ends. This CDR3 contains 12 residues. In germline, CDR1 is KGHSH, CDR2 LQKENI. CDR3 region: CASSPSTAEQYF. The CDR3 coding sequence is TGTGCCAGCTCACCGTCGACAGCCGAGCAGTACTTC.

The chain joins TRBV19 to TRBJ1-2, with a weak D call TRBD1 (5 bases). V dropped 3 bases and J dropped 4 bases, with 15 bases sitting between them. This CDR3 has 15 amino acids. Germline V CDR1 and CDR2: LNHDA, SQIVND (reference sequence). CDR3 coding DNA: TGTGCCAGTAGTATCGTTTTGGGGGTTATCTATGGCTACACCTTC. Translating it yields CASSIVLGVIYGYTF.

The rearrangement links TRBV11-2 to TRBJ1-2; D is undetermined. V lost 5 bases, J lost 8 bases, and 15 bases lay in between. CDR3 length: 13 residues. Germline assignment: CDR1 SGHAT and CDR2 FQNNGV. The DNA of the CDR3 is TGTGCCAGCAGCCCGGGGTGGTCGGGCGGCTACACCTTC. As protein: CASSPGWSGGYTF.

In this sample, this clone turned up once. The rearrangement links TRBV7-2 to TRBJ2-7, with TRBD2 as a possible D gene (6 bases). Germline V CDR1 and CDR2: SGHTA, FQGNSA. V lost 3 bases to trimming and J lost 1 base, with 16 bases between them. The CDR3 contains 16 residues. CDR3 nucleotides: TGTGCCAGCAGCTTCTTGGGAGGCTTGCTTTCCTACGAGCAGTACTTC. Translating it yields CASSFLGGLLSYEQYF.

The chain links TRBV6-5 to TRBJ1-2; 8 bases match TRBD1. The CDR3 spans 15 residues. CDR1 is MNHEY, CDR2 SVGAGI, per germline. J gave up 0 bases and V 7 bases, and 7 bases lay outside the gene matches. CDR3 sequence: CASTGDRQSNYGYTF. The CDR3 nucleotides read TGTGCCAGCACTGGGGACAGGCAATCTAACTATGGCTACACCTTC.

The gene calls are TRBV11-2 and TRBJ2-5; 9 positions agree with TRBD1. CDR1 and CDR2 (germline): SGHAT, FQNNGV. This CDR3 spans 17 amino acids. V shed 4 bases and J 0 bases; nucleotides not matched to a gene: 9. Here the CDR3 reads CASSSPGQGPYQETQYF. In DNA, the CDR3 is TGTGCCAGCAGCTCACCGGGACAGGGCCCCTACCAAGAGACCCAGTACTTC. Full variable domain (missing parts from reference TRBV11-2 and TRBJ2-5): EAGVAQSPRYKIIEKRQSVAFWCNPISGHATLYWYQQILGQGPKLLIQFQNNGVVDDSQLPKDRFSAERLKGVDSTLKIQPAKLEDSAVYLCASSSPGQGPYQETQYFGPGTRLLVL.

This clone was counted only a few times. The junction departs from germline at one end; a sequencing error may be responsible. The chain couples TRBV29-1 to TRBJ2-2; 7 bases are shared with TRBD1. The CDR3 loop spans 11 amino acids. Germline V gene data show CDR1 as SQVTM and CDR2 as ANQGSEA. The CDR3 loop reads CAQGDTGELFF. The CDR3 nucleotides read TGTGCGCAGGGGGACACCGGGGAGCTGTTTTTT.

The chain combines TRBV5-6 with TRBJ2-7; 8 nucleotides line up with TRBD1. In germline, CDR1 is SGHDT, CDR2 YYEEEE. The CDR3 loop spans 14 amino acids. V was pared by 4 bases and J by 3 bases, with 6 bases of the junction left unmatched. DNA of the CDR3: TGTGCCAGCAGCCGCCGGGACAGGTTCTACGAGCAGTACTTC. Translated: CASSRRDRFYEQYF.

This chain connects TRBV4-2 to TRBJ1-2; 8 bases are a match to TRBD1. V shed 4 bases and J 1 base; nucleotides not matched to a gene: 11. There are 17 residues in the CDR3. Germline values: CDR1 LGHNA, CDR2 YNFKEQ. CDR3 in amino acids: CASSPAKGQVINYGYTF. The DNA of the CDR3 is TGTGCCAGCAGCCCAGCTAAGGGACAGGTGATTAACTATGGCTACACCTTC.

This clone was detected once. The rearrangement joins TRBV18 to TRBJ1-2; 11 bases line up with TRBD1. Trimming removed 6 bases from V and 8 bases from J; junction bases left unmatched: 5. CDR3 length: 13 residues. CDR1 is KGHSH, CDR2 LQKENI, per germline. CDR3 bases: TGTGCCAGCTCGGACAGGGGGCAAGGCGGCTACACCTTC. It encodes CASSDRGQGGYTF. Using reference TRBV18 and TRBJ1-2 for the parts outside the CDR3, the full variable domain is NAGVMQNPRHLVRRRGQEARLRCSPMKGHSHVYWYRQLPEEGLKFMVYLQKENIIDESGMPKERFSAEFPKEGPSILRIQQVVRGDSAAYFCASSDRGQGGYTFGSGTRLTVV.

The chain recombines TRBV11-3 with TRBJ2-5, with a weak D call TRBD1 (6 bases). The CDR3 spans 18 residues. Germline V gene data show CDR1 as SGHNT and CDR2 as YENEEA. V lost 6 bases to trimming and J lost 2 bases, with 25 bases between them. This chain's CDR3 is CASSRRDIGYLGQETQYF. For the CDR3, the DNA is TGTGCCAGCAGTCGCCGGGACATCGGGTACCTGGGGCAAGAGACCCAGTACTTC.

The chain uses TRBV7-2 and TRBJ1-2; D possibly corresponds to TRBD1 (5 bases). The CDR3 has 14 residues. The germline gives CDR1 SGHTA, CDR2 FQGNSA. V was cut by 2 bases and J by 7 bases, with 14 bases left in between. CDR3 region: CASSLWGEMGGYTF. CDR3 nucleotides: TGTGCCAGCAGCTTATGGGGGGAGATGGGTGGCTACACCTTC.